What follows are 23 T cell receptor beta chains derived from one specimen sequenced in a study of T cell repertoires in cytomegalovirus infection. TCRdb independently ran MiXCR on the reads; one entry per CDR3 protein. The data show tens of thousands of distinct CDR3 sequences, roughly 37% seen once. Their antigens are not known. Sample: CD8+ T cells from cultured PBMCs, taken from culture after CMV antigen stimulation. These receptors all come from a human donor in good health (CMV status not recorded). Some clones in this sample may be carry-over from other donors' samples.

As regards this clonotype: Given a much more abundant clone one base away, this may be a read error. V and J are TRBV19 and TRBJ1-5, with 8 bases fitting TRBD1. The CDR3 runs 14 residues. V trimming: 3 bases; J trimming: 7 bases; junction bases outside the gene matches: 5. Per germline, CDR1 LNHDA and CDR2 SQIVND (reference sequence). CDR3 sequence: CASSIQDREQPQHF. The DNA of the CDR3 is TGTGCCAGTAGTATTCAGGACAGGGAGCAGCCCCAGCATTTT.

The V call is TRBV12-3 or TRBV12-4, the J call TRBJ1-2; no firm D call. V was clipped by 4 bases and J by 3 bases, with 18 bases between them. This CDR3 has 16 residues. CDR3 nucleotides: TGTGCCAGCAGTTCGGACGGCCGGTTTAGCTACTATGGCTACACCTTC. Its protein is CASSSDGRFSYYGYTF.

The chain has TRBV6-8 and TRBJ2-1; D not certain. The CDR3 loop spans 14 amino acids. The germline V and J ends were trimmed by 6 bases and 0 bases, with 9 bases remaining between them. Germline V gives CDR1 MNHGY, CDR2 SAAAGT. The CDR3 is CASSLPGSYNEQFF. In nucleotides, the CDR3 is TGTGCCAGCAGCCTCCCTGGCTCCTACAATGAGCAGTTCTTC.

In its sample, this clonotype was seen a few times. The chain has TRBV7-8 and TRBJ2-7, with unresolved D. The ends were cut back, 3 bases at V and 4 bases at J, with 7 bases in the middle. The CDR3 spans 12 residues. Germline CDR1 reads SGHVS; CDR2 reads FQNEAQ. CDR3 sequence (DNA): TGTGCCAGCAGCTTGCAAAATTACGAGCAGTACTTC. Residues: CASSLQNYEQYF. The entire variable domain, with the rest obtained from reference TRBV7-8 and TRBJ2-7, is as follows: GAGVSQSPRYKVAKRGQDVALRCDPISGHVSLFWYQQALGQGPEFLTYFQNEAQLDKSGLPSDRFFAERPEGSVSTLKIQRTQQEDSAVYLCASSLQNYEQYFGPGTRLTVT.

The chain has TRBV2 and TRBJ2-5, with TRBD1 matching over 9 bases. Germline-derived CDR1 and CDR2 are SNHLY and FYNNEI. This CDR3 has 16 amino acids. The V and J ends lost 6 bases and 2 bases, in that order; junction bases with no gene match: 10. CDR3 nucleotides: TGTGCCAGCAGGACCATGGACAGGGGAGGACAAGAGACCCAGTACTTC. Translated: CASRTMDRGGQETQYF. Full variable domain (rest looked up from reference TRBV2 and TRBJ2-5): EPEVTQTPSHQVTQMGQEVILRCVPISNHLYFYWYRQILGQKVEFLVSFYNNEISEKSEIFDDQFSVERPDGSNFTLKIRSTKLEDSAMYFCASRTMDRGGQETQYFGPGTRLLVL.

The chain couples TRBV7-2 to TRBJ1-1; 8 nucleotides line up with TRBD1. Germline V gene sequence: CDR1 SGHTA, CDR2 FQGNSA. The CDR3 covers 14 residues. Trimming took 6 bases from V and 3 from J; bases not matched to a gene: 6. CDR3: CASRKPTGDTEAFF. CDR3 nucleotides: TGTGCCAGCAGAAAACCGACAGGGGACACTGAAGCTTTCTTT. Full variable domain (remainder filled in from reference TRBV7-2 and TRBJ1-1): GAGVSQSPSNKVTEKGKDVELRCDPISGHTALYWYRQSLGQGLEFLIYFQGNSAPDKSGLPSDRFSAERTGGSVSTLTIQRTQQEDSAVYLCASRKPTGDTEAFFGQGTRLTVV.

The J gene is TRBJ1-5, the V gene TRBV12-3 or TRBV12-4; a weak D match, TRBD1 (5 bases). CDR3 length: 15 residues. V shed 6 bases and J shed 3 bases, with 15 bases lying between them. The CDR3 reads CASSPGTAFNQPQHF. The CDR3 region has the DNA TGTGCCAGCAGCCCGGGGACGGCCTTCAATCAGCCCCAGCATTTT.

V gene TRBV27 combines with J gene TRBJ2-5, with 9 bases matching TRBD1. The CDR3 runs 15 residues. CDR1 and CDR2 from the germline V gene are MNHEY and SMNVEV (reference sequence). Losses at the gene ends were 6 bases for V and 5 bases for J; bases not matched to a gene: 10. The CDR3 spells CASRPDTGGWETQYF. CDR3 DNA: TGTGCCAGCAGACCCGATACAGGGGGCTGGGAGACCCAGTACTTC.

This sequence joins TRBV27 and TRBJ2-5; 9 nucleotides match TRBD2. CDR1 and CDR2 from the germline V gene are MNHEY and SMNVEV (reference sequence). The ends lost 3 bases at V and 3 bases at J; junction bases unmatched: 5. The CDR3 is 15 amino acids. This CDR3 reads CASSFSGGLEETQYF. The CDR3 DNA is TGTGCCAGCAGTTTTAGCGGGGGATTAGAAGAGACCCAGTACTTC.

This rearrangement joins TRBV9 to TRBJ2-5; 10 positions match TRBD2. Germline V gene data show CDR1 as SGDLS and CDR2 as YYNGEE. Germline trimming cut 3 bases from V and 4 bases from J; bases unmatched to any gene: 6. This CDR3 has 15 amino acids. This chain's CDR3 is CASSAQGLARETQYF. The CDR3 nucleotides are TGTGCCAGCAGCGCACAGGGACTAGCGCGAGAGACCCAGTACTTC.

About this clonotype: Given the absence of the conserved phenylalanine or tryptophan at the CDR3 end, a read error is likely. It is unclear where the CDR3 begins or ends on the DNA, so no DNA is shown, and the CDR3 is as TCRdb lists it. This chain connects TRBV7-8 to TRBJ1-1; the table's D gene call, TRBD1, was not cross checked with the DNA. Inclusive of both ends, the CDR3 amounts to 12 amino acids. Germline assignment: CDR1 SGHVS and CDR2 FQNEAQ. This CDR3 reads CASSSGQPNTEA.

The table lists this clonotype with many counts. This sequence joins TRBV7-2 and TRBJ2-7, with 9 bases that match TRBD2. The V gene end was trimmed by 1 base and the J gene end by 2 bases; junction bases not matched to a gene: 6. The CDR3 totals 16 residues. Per the germline V gene, CDR1 is SGHTA and CDR2 is FQGNSA. In nucleotides, the CDR3 is TGTGCCAGCAGCTTAGAGAGCGGGGGGCTTACCTACGAGCAGTACTTC. Translating gives CASSLESGGLTYEQYF.

The V and J genes are TRBV27 and TRBJ1-4; TRBD1 is a possible D gene (5 bases). The CDR3 totals 14 residues. V lost 3 bases and J 5 bases, leaving 10 bases between the germline ends. Germline CDR1 and CDR2: MNHEY and SMNVEV (reference sequence). In DNA form, the CDR3 reads TGTGCCAGCAGTTTTTCGGGGACGAATGAAAAACTGTTTTTT. Translation: CASSFSGTNEKLFF.

This chain uses TRBV2 with TRBJ2-1; D uncertain. In germline, CDR1 is SNHLY, CDR2 FYNNEI. The CDR3 totals 14 residues. V lost 5 bases and J 2 bases, leaving 10 bases between the germline ends. The CDR3 DNA sequence: TGTGCCAGCAGTCCCGTGGACCCCTACAATGAGCAGTTCTTC. It encodes CASSPVDPYNEQFF. Complete variable domain (other parts from reference TRBV2 and TRBJ2-1): EPEVTQTPSHQVTQMGQEVILRCVPISNHLYFYWYRQILGQKVEFLVSFYNNEISEKSEIFDDQFSVERPDGSNFTLKIRSTKLEDSAMYFCASSPVDPYNEQFFGPGTRLTVL.

This clonotype was seen more than once but under ten times. The genes are TRBV4-1 and TRBJ2-3, with 8 bases fitting TRBD2. CDR1 and CDR2 from the germline V gene are MGHRA and YSYEKL. The J segment lost 3 bases and the V segment lost 4 bases, leaving 18 bases of the junction unmatched. The CDR3 is 19 amino acids. The CDR3 DNA sequence: TGCGCCAGCAGCCCCCGAAAGGTCGGAGCGGGGGACCTGACAGATACGCAGTATTTT. This gives the protein CASSPRKVGAGDLTDTQYF.

The chain links TRBV27 to TRBJ1-1, with TRBD1 matching over 7 bases. V lost 0 bases and J lost 5; bases outside the gene matches: 9. The CDR3 consists of 16 residues. Germline V gene data show CDR1 as MNHEY and CDR2 as SMNVEV (reference sequence). This chain's CDR3 is CASSLSLDRVETEAFF. CDR3 sequence (DNA): TGTGCCAGCAGTTTATCCCTCGACAGGGTGGAAACTGAAGCTTTCTTT.

The V gene is TRBV12-3 or TRBV12-4, the J gene TRBJ2-2; no reliable D call. CDR3 size: 15 residues. Trimming shortened V by 7 bases and J by 4 bases, and 16 bases separated the two germline ends. CDR3 in DNA: TGTGCCAGCACCCTGGCCGACATAATCACCGGGGAGCTGTTTTTT. Amino acids: CASTLADIITGELFF.

The chain is built from TRBV10-3 and TRBJ2-7; maybe TRBD1 (6 bases). Germline assignment: CDR1 ENHRY and CDR2 SYGVKD. The V end was cut by 5 bases, the J end by 6 bases, with 26 bases between. CDR3 length: 17 residues. CDR3 coding DNA: TGTGCCATCAGTTCCTCGGACAGTCCGGGACCCTTGGCCGAGCAGTACTTC. Translated: CAISSSDSPGPLAEQYF.

The chain is built from TRBV6-5 and TRBJ2-1; D is perhaps TRBD2 (6 bases). Germline V lookup: CDR1 MNHEY, CDR2 SVGAGI. Trimming removed 0 bases from V and 4 bases from J, with 10 bases in between. The CDR3 loop spans 15 amino acids. The CDR3 here is CASSYSAGSYNEQFF. The CDR3 DNA reads as TGTGCCAGCAGTTACTCTGCGGGAAGTTACAATGAGCAGTTCTTC.

This sequence joins TRBV19 and TRBJ1-1; D perhaps matches TRBD1 (5 bases). Germline V CDR1 and CDR2: LNHDA, SQIVND (reference sequence). This CDR3 spans 13 amino acids. The V end lost 4 bases, the J end lost 4 bases, and 10 bases lay between the germline ends. The CDR3 sequence is CASSTGRTTEAFF. As DNA, the CDR3 is TGTGCCAGTAGTACAGGGAGGACCACTGAAGCTTTCTTT.

This clonotype was found a few times. The chain employs TRBV20-1 and TRBJ1-5, with D possibly TRBD1 on 6 matching bases. The CDR3 has 19 amino acids. V lost 0 bases and J 1 base, leaving 22 bases between the germline ends. Germline loops: CDR1 DFQATT, CDR2 SNEGSKA (reference sequence). DNA of the CDR3: TGCAGTGCTAGAGATTGGGGGAACAGGGATGGAGGGAGCAATCAGCCCCAGCATTTT. Its protein product is CSARDWGNRDGGSNQPQHF.

This clonotype was counted only a few times. The chain carries TRBV19 and TRBJ2-7; D might be TRBD1 (7 bases). Germline values: CDR1 LNHDA, CDR2 SQIVND (reference sequence). Trimming left V 5 bases short and J 1 base short, with 18 bases between. The CDR3 is made up of 16 amino acids. The CDR3 here is CASSSLEGAGSYEQYF. The CDR3 DNA reads as TGTGCCAGTAGTTCCTTGGAGGGGGCCGGATCCTACGAGCAGTACTTC.

The table lists this clonotype with a few counts. V gene TRBV6-2 or TRBV6-3 combines with J gene TRBJ2-1; 8 bases agree with TRBD2. V gave up 6 bases and J gave up 3 bases; unmatched junction bases: 4. Germline CDR1 and CDR2: MNHEY and SVGEGT. The length of the CDR3 is 14 residues. The CDR3 sequence is CASRTGGVYNEQFF. As DNA, the CDR3 is TGTGCCAGCAGGACGGGGGGGGTCTACAATGAGCAGTTCTTC.